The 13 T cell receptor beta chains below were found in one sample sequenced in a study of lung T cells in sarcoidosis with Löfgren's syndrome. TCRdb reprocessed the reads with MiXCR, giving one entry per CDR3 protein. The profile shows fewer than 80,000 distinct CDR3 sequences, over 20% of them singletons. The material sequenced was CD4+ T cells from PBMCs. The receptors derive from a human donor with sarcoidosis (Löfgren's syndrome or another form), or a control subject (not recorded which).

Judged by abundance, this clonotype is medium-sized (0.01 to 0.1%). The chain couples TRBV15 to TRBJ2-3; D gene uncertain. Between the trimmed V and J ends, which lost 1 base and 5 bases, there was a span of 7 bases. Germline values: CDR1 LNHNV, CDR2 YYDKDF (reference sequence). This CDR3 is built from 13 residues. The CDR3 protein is CATSRVSVDTQYF. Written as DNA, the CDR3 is TGTGCCACCAGCAGAGTTTCCGTAGATACGCAGTATTTT.

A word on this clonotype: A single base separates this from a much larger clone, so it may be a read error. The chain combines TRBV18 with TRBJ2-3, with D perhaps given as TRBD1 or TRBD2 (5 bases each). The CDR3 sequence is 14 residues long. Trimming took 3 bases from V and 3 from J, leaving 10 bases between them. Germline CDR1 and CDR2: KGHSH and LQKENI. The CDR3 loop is CASSPDGATDTQYF. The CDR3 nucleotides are TGTGCCAGCTCACCGGACGGGGCTACAGATACGCAGTATTTT.

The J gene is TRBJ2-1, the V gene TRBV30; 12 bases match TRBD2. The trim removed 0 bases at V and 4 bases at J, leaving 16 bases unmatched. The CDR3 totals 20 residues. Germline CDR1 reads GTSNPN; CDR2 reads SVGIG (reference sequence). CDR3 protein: CAWSVYEGSSGRGGYNEQFF. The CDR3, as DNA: TGTGCCTGGAGTGTATATGAAGGGTCTAGCGGGAGGGGAGGGTACAATGAGCAGTTCTTC. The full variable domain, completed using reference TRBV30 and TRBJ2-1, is SQTIHQWPATLVQPVGSPLSLECTVEGTSNPNLYWYRQAAGRGLQLLFYSVGIGQISSEVPQNLSASRPQDRQFILSSKKLLLSDSGFYLCAWSVYEGSSGRGGYNEQFFGPGTRLTVL.

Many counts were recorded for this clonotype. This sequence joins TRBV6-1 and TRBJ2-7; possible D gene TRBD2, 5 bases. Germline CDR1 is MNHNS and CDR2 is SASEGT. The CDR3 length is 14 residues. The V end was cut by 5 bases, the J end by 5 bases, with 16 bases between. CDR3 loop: CASSRDFPRHEQYF. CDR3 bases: TGTGCCAGCAGTCGGGATTTTCCTCGCCACGAGCAGTACTTC.

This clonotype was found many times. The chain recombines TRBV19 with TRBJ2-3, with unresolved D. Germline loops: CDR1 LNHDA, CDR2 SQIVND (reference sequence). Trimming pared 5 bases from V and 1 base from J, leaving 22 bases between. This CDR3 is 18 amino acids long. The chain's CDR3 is CASSSDRLGESRTDTQYF. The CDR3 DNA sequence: TGTGCCAGTAGTTCCGACCGACTCGGCGAGTCCCGCACAGATACGCAGTATTTT.

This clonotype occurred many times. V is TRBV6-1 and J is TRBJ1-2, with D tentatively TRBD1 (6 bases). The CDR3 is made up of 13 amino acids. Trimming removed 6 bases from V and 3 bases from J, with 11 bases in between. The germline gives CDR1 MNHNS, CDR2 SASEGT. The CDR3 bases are TGTGCCAGCAGGGACAGTAGCGACTATGGCTACACCTTC. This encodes CASRDSSDYGYTF.

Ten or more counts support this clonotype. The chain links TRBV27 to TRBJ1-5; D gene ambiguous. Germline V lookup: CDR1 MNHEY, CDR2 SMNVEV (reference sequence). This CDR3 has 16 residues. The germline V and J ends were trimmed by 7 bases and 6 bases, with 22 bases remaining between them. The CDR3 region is CASKPLIDGGPQPQHF. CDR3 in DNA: TGTGCCAGCAAGCCCCTAATCGACGGAGGGCCTCAGCCCCAGCATTTT.

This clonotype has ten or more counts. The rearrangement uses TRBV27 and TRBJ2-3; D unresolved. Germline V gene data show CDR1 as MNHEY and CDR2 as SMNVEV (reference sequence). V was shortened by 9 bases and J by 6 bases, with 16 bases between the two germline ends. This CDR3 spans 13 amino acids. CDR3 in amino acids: CASCRLPPDTQYF. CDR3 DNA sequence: TGTGCCAGTTGCCGGCTCCCCCCGGATACGCAGTATTTT.

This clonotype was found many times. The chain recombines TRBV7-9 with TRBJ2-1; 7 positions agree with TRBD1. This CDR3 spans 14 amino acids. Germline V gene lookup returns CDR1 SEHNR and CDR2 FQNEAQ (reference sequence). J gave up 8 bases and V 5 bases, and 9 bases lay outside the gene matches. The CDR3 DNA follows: TGTGCCAGCAGCCGACAGGGAATCTTGGATGAGCAGTTCTTC. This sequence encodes CASSRQGILDEQFF. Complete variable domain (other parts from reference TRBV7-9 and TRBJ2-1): DTGVSQNPRHKITKRGQNVTFRCDPISEHNRLYWYRQTLGQGPEFLTYFQNEAQLEKSRLLSDRFSAERPKGSFSTLEIQRTEQGDSAMYLCASSRQGILDEQFFGPGTRLTVL.

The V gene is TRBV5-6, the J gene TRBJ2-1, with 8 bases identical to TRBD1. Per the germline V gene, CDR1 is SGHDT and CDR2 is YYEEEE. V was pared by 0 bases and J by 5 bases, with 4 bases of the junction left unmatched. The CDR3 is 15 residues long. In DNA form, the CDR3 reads TGTGCCAGCAGCTTGGCGGGACAGGTCAACAATGAGCAGTTCTTC. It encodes CASSLAGQVNNEQFF.

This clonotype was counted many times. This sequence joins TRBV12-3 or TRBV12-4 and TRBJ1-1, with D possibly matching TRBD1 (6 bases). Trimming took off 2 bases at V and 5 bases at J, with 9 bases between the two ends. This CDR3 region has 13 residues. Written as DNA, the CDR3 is TGTGCCAGCAGTTTAACAGGGCAGACTGAAGCTTTCTTT. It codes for CASSLTGQTEAFF.

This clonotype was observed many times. The CDR3 sequence is CASSLAAGGGEQYF. For the CDR3, the DNA is TGTGCCAGCAGCTTAGCCGCCGGGGGCGGTGAACAGTACTTC. This chain connects TRBV7-9 to TRBJ2-7; D may match TRBD1 or TRBD2 (6 bases each). This CDR3 has 14 amino acids. Germline loops: CDR1 SEHNR, CDR2 FQNEAQ (reference sequence). Trimming took 0 bases from V and 10 from J, leaving 16 bases between them.

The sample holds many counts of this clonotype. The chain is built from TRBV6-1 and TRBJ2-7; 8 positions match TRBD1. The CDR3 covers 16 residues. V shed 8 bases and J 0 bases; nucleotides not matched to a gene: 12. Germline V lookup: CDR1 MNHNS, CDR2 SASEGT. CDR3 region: CASRLYGTGDSYEQYF. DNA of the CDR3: TGTGCCAGCCGTCTCTACGGGACAGGCGACTCCTACGAGCAGTACTTC.